Presented here are 10 T cell receptor beta chains from one specimen sequenced in a study of T cell repertoires in cytomegalovirus infection (dated by TCRdb to the late 2010s). The sample's treatment or condition label, in plain terms: in vitro stimulation with specific CMV peptide epitopes to enrich CMV-specific T cells. Instrument on record: Illumina HiSeq 1500. Starting from the raw public reads, TCRdb applied fastp trimming at Q25, assembled clones with MiXCR and retained in-frame beta chains. A single entry per CDR3 protein holds the most common genes and DNA from its merged rows. In all, the sample holds 750,000 to 950,000 distinct CDR3 sequences, and 25% to 35% of those were seen once. Jointly, the top ten make up around 13% of the sample. Their specific antigens are unknown. Sample: cultured CD8+ T cells from PBMCs, taken from culture after CMV antigen stimulation. All receptors derive from a human donor in good health (CMV status not recorded). Some clones in this sample may be carry-over from other donors' samples.

The V call is TRBV5-5, the J call TRBJ2-5; the D is unclear. This CDR3 region has 13 residues. CDR1 SGHKS and CDR2 YYEKEE come from the germline V gene (reference sequence). The V and J ends lost 3 bases and 2 bases respectively, with 8 bases between them. In DNA, the CDR3 is TGTGCCAGCAGCTACACGGCACAAGAGACCCAGTACTTC. This translates into CASSYTAQETQYF.

This clonotype was seen a handful of times. The rearrangement joins TRBV7-2 to TRBJ2-1, with D perhaps matching TRBD1 (7 bases). The CDR3 has 15 amino acids. The germline V and J ends were trimmed by 4 bases and 4 bases, with 14 bases remaining between them. Germline V gene data show CDR1 as SGHTA and CDR2 as FQGNSA. CDR3 bases: TGTGCCAGCAGCTCCCGGGACAGCGGGTACAATGAGCAGTTCTTC. As protein: CASSSRDSGYNEQFF.

This clonotype has at least ten counts. As DNA, the CDR3 is TGTGCCAGCAGCTTAGGTGGGACGCCAGAAAAGTACTTC. It encodes CASSLGGTPEKYF. The rearrangement joins TRBV7-2 to TRBJ2-4, with D possibly called TRBD1 or TRBD2 (5 bases each). The CDR3 spans 13 residues. Trimming pared 1 base from V and 14 bases from J, leaving 15 bases between. Looked up from germline, CDR1 is SGHTA and CDR2 is FQGNSA.

In this sample, this clonotype turned up a few times. The chain links TRBV20-1 to TRBJ2-7, with TRBD1 identical over 8 bases. V lost 0 bases to trimming and J lost 12 bases; unmatched junction nucleotides: 13. This CDR3 region has 14 residues. Per germline, CDR1 DFQATT and CDR2 SNEGSKA (reference sequence). The CDR3 reads CSARDRDRTELRYF. DNA for the CDR3: TGCAGTGCTAGAGATCGGGACAGGACCGAACTTCGGTACTTC.

The V call is TRBV19, the J call TRBJ1-3; tentatively, D is TRBD1 (6 bases). CDR3 length: 15 residues. Germline V lookup: CDR1 LNHDA, CDR2 SQIVND (reference sequence). V lost 7 bases and J 2 bases, leaving 15 bases between the germline ends. CDR3 DNA sequence: TGTGCCAGTAACCAAGAGAGGGGGACTGGAAACACCATATATTTT. This translates into CASNQERGTGNTIYF.

This clonotype was counted a few times. The genes are TRBV10-3 and TRBJ1-1; unclear D gene. Trimming left V 2 bases short and J 0 bases short, with 13 bases between. Germline loops: CDR1 ENHRY, CDR2 SYGVKD. There are 16 residues in the CDR3. CDR3 DNA sequence: TGTGCCATCAGTGAGAGGTCAGGAGTTATGAACACTGAAGCTTTCTTT. Its protein product is CAISERSGVMNTEAFF.

This clonotype was detected a few times. The chain couples TRBV5-5 to TRBJ1-5; no clear D gene. The germline V and J ends were trimmed by 5 bases and 3 bases, with 12 bases remaining between them. This CDR3 comprises 14 residues. Germline V lookup: CDR1 SGHKS, CDR2 YYEKEE (reference sequence). The CDR3 coding sequence is TGTGCCAGCAGTCCCGACGGAATCAATCAGCCCCAGCATTTT. Encoded protein: CASSPDGINQPQHF. The entire variable domain, with the rest obtained from reference TRBV5-5 and TRBJ1-5, is as follows: DAGVTQSPTHLIKTRGQQVTLRCSPISGHKSVSWYQQVLGQGPQFIFQYYEKEERGRGNFPDRFSARQFPNYSSELNVNALLLGDSALYLCASSPDGINQPQHFGDGTRLSIL.

This clonotype has just a few counts. The chain employs TRBV25-1 and TRBJ1-2; no definite D call. Germline V lookup: CDR1 MGHDK, CDR2 SYGVNS. This CDR3 spans 13 amino acids. The germline V and J ends were trimmed by 1 base and 4 bases, with 7 bases remaining between them. CDR3 bases: TGTGCCAGCAGTGAATCAGGCTTCTATGGCTACACCTTC. Its translation: CASSESGFYGYTF.

CDR3 sequence reads: CASFRDRDSRKPQHF. The CDR3, as DNA: TGTGCCAGTTTCCGGGACAGGGATTCGAGGAAGCCCCAGCATTTT. The J gene is TRBJ1-5, the V gene TRBV6-1; 9 nucleotides agree with TRBD1. The V segment lost 9 bases and the J segment 8 bases; nucleotides outside the gene matches: 14. Germline loops: CDR1 MNHNS, CDR2 SASEGT. The CDR3 totals 15 residues.

The chain couples TRBV7-1 to TRBJ2-7, with a tentative D call TRBD1 (6 bases). TRBV7-1 is an ORF; its function is uncertain. The length of the CDR3 is 15 residues. Deletions cut 5 bases from V and 0 bases from J, with 14 bases between. The DNA of the CDR3 is TGTGCCAGCAGCCCCCCGGGACACGGCTCCTACGAGCAGTACGTC. It codes for CASSPPGHGSYEQYV.